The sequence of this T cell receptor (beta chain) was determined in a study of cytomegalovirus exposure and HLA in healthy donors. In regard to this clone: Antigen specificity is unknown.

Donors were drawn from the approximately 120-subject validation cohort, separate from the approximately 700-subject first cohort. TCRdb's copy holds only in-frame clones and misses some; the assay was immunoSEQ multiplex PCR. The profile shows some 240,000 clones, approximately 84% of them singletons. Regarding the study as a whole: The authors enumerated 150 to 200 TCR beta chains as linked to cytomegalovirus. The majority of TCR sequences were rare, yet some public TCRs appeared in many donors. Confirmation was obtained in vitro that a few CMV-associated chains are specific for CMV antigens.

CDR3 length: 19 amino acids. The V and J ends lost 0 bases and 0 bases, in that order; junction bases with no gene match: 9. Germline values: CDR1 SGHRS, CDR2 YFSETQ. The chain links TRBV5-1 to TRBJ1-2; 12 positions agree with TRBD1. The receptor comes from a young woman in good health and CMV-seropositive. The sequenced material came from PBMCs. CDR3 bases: TGCGCCAGCAGCTTGGATACGTGGGACAGGGGGCACTCTAACTATGGCTACACCTTC. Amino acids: CASSLDTWDRGHSNYGYTF.